The 7 T cell receptor beta chains presented below share a single source sample, sequenced in a study of T cell responses to AZD1222 COVID-19 vaccine (dated by TCRdb to about 2021). To prepare the library, the immunoSEQ multiplex PCR assay was applied. As stored in TCRdb, this immuneACCESS dataset retains in-frame rearrangements with V and J assigned. A fraction of the clones does not appear; measured against another copy, unresolved V genes explain less than half of the discrepancy, and the remainder lacks a known reason. The sample table lists about 160,000 clones, 94% of them with a count of one. The ten largest make up roughly 5% of the sample. Explained via the paper, the time point label denotes: about 28 days (+/-7) after the second vaccine dose. Specimen: peripheral blood, collected 28 days after the second AZD1222 dose. These receptors originate from an adult who received the AZD1222 COVID-19 vaccine.

The chain joins TRBV5-1 to TRBJ2-1; 10 bases are a match to TRBD2. Germline values: CDR1 SGHRS, CDR2 YFSETQ. Losses at the gene ends were 4 bases for V and 5 bases for J; bases not matched to a gene: 9. This CDR3 has 16 amino acids. CDR3 DNA sequence: TGCGCCAGCAGCCCACCCGACCTAGCGGGGGACAATGAGCAGTTCTTC. Its translation is CASSPPDLAGDNEQFF.

This chain uses TRBV5-1 with TRBJ2-1; unclear D gene. CDR1 and CDR2 (germline): SGHRS, YFSETQ. The CDR3 consists of 12 residues. V was shortened by 7 bases and J by 5 bases, with 10 bases between the two germline ends. The DNA for the CDR3 is TGCGCCAGCCGCGACACCCACAATGAGCAGTTCTTC. Amino acid sequence: CASRDTHNEQFF.

In this sample, this clone turned up once. The rearrangement links TRBV2 to TRBJ1-1; D is unresolved. Germline V lookup: CDR1 SNHLY, CDR2 FYNNEI. CDR3 size: 12 residues. V was clipped by 10 bases and J by 6 bases, with 15 bases between them. DNA for the CDR3: TGTGCCACCTCGTCATATAACGCTGAAGCTTTCTTT. Its protein product is CATSSYNAEAFF.

The V and J genes are TRBV27 and TRBJ1-5; D may be TRBD1 (6 bases). This CDR3 has 16 residues. Germline V gene sequence: CDR1 MNHEY, CDR2 SMNVEV (reference sequence). Trimming removed 3 bases at V and 7 bases at J, with 19 bases between. Here the CDR3 DNA reads TGTGCCAGCAGTTTGAGGGGGAACCTTGCTAGGCAGCCCCAGCATTTT. Protein sequence: CASSLRGNLARQPQHF.

V and J are TRBV23-1 and TRBJ1-3; 7 nucleotides line up with TRBD1. TRBV23-1 is sorted into the ORF group, with uncertain function. V shed 3 bases and J 8 bases; nucleotides not matched to a gene: 16. There are 17 residues in the CDR3. As DNA, the CDR3 is TGCGCCAGCAGTCACACGATAAGACAGGGAGGGGATTACACCATATATTTT. Protein product: CASSHTIRQGGDYTIYF.

This clone appeared a single time. This rearrangement joins TRBV7-6 to TRBJ1-1, with TRBD1 identical over 8 bases. The germline CDR1 and CDR2 sequences are SGHVS and FNYEAQ. V lost 2 bases to trimming and J lost 4 bases; unmatched junction nucleotides: 6. CDR3 size: 15 residues. The DNA of the CDR3 is TGTGCCAGCAGCTTAACTGGACAGGGAGGCACTGAAGCTTTCTTT. This codes for CASSLTGQGGTEAFF.

The chain carries TRBV6-1 and TRBJ2-3; weak D call: TRBD2 (5 bases). The germline CDR1 and CDR2 sequences are MNHNS and SASEGT. V was pared by 2 bases and J by 6 bases, with 12 bases between. The CDR3 covers 14 residues. Here the CDR3 reads CASSESGRGDTQYF. The CDR3 DNA sequence: TGTGCCAGCAGTGAAAGTGGACGAGGGGATACGCAGTATTTT.